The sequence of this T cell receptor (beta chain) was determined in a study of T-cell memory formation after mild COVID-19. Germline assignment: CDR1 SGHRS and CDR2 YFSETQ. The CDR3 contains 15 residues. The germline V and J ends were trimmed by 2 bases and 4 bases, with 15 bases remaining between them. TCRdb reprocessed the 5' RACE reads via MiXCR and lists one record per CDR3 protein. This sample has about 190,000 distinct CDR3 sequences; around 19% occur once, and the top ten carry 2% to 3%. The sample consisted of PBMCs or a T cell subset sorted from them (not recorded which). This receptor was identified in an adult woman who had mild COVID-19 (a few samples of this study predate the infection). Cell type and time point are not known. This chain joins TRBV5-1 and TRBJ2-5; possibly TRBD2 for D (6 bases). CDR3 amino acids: CASSLLTSPPETQYF. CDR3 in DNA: TGCGCCAGCAGCTTATTGACTAGTCCGCCAGAGACCCAGTACTTC.